The 21 T cell receptor beta chains listed next were all sequenced from one sample in a study of response to subunit inactivated influenza vaccine. TCRdb redid the calling of the RT-PCR reads with MiXCR, one entry per CDR3 protein. The sample consists of roughly 700,000 distinct CDR3 sequences, about 15% of them appearing once. The input for sequencing was PBMCs from blood, taken roughly 15 days before vaccination. The receptors come from a man in his fifties who received an inactivated influenza vaccine.

A few counts support this clonotype. The V gene is TRBV19, the J gene TRBJ2-7; D possibly matches TRBD1 or TRBD2 (5 bases each). V was clipped by 8 bases and J by 3 bases, with 17 bases between them. Looked up from germline, CDR1 is LNHDA and CDR2 is SQIVND (reference sequence). The CDR3 is 14 amino acids. The CDR3 coding sequence is TGTGCCAGTTCCCGGGGACGAGTGGGCTACGAGCAGTACTTC. This translates into CASSRGRVGYEQYF. Full variable domain (missing parts from reference TRBV19 and TRBJ2-7): DGGITQSPKYLFRKEGQNVTLSCEQNLNHDAMYWYRQDPGQGLRLIYYSQIVNDFQKGDIAEGYSVSREKKESFPLTVTSAQKNPTAFYLCASSRGRVGYEQYFGPGTRLTVT.

The genes are TRBV7-9 and TRBJ2-3; D unclear. V was pared by 1 base and J by 12 bases, with 11 bases between. CDR1 and CDR2 from the germline V gene are SEHNR and FQNEAQ (reference sequence). This CDR3 region has 12 residues. CDR3 protein: CASSLDLYTQYF. CDR3 coding DNA: TGTGCCAGCAGCTTAGACCTCTACACACAGTATTTT.

This clonotype was seen a handful of times. The chain joins TRBV5-6 to TRBJ2-1; 12 positions agree with TRBD2. From germline, CDR1 is SGHDT and CDR2 YYEEEE. The trim removed 0 bases at V and 7 bases at J, leaving 5 bases unmatched. The CDR3 sequence is 16 residues long. CDR3 DNA: TGTGCCAGCAGCTTGGTAACTAGCGGGGGGAGGAATGAGCAGTTCTTC. Encoded protein: CASSLVTSGGRNEQFF.

This clonotype has a single count. J is TRBJ2-1 and V is TRBV2; D is unclear. The V gene lost 0 bases and the J gene lost 6 bases, with 12 bases spanning the gap. Germline CDR1 reads SNHLY; CDR2 reads FYNNEI. The CDR3 contains 15 residues. The CDR3 coding sequence is TGTGCCAGCAGTGAAGCGCGAAGGTCCAGCAATGAGCAGTTCTTC. Translated: CASSEARRSSNEQFF.

This chain connects TRBV7-9 to TRBJ2-1, with TRBD1 identical over 9 bases. The length of the CDR3 is 17 residues. The trim removed 5 bases at V and 6 bases at J, leaving 14 bases unmatched. The V gene's germline CDR1 is SEHNR and CDR2 FQNEAQ (reference sequence). Written as DNA, the CDR3 is TGTGCCAGCAGCCGGAGGGTCTCCGGGACAGGGACCAATGAGCAGTTCTTC. Translated: CASSRRVSGTGTNEQFF.

This clonotype was counted a few times. The V call is TRBV28, the J call TRBJ2-3; the match to TRBD2 covers 12 bases. This CDR3 is built from 16 residues. Trimming cost V 4 bases and J 3 bases; bases outside gene matches: 5. Germline V gives CDR1 MDHEN, CDR2 SYDVKM. The CDR3 region has the DNA TGTGCCAGCAGTTCCCTGACTAGCGGGAGTACAGATACGCAGTATTTT. Encoded protein: CASSSLTSGSTDTQYF.

This clonotype was recorded a few times. This sequence joins TRBV30 and TRBJ2-5, with 16 bases lining up with TRBD2. From germline, CDR1 is GTSNPN and CDR2 SVGIG (reference sequence). The CDR3 runs to 17 residues. J was trimmed by 5 bases and V by 3 bases; bases with no gene match: 9. This chain's CDR3 is CAWSAGTSGGAGETQYF. The CDR3 bases are TGTGCCTGGAGCGCCGGGACTAGCGGGGGGGCCGGGGAGACCCAGTACTTC.

The genes are TRBV6-1 and TRBJ2-1; unclear D gene. The CDR3 is 18 amino acids. V was trimmed by 5 bases and J by 0 bases, leaving 20 bases between them. From germline, CDR1 is MNHNS and CDR2 SASEGT. The CDR3 sequence: CASSIHGRWAPSYNEQFF. CDR3 DNA: TGTGCCAGCAGTATCCATGGGCGGTGGGCCCCCTCCTACAATGAGCAGTTCTTC.

This clonotype was counted a few times. The genes are TRBV7-2 and TRBJ2-1; TRBD1 or TRBD2 may be the D gene (5 bases each). This CDR3 spans 14 amino acids. The germline V gene encodes CDR1 SGHTA and CDR2 FQGNSA. Trimming shortened V by 8 bases and J by 7 bases, and 18 bases separated the two germline ends. The CDR3 region has the DNA TGTGCCAGCGGCACGGGACGGGGACGAAATGAGCAGTTCTTC. Residues: CASGTGRGRNEQFF.

The CDR3 reads CASSELEQETHQETQYF. In DNA form, the CDR3 reads TGTGCCAGCAGTGAATTGGAACAGGAGACCCACCAAGAGACCCAGTACTTC. The chain joins TRBV6-1 to TRBJ2-5; weak D call: TRBD1 (5 bases). CDR1 is MNHNS and CDR2 is SASEGT in the germline V gene. The CDR3 contains 17 residues. The V gene lost 2 bases and the J gene lost 0 bases, with 16 bases spanning the gap.

This clonotype has a handful of counts. This sequence joins TRBV9 and TRBJ2-3; weak D call: TRBD2 (5 bases). V was clipped by 1 base and J by 0 bases, with 12 bases between them. CDR3 length: 16 amino acids. CDR1 is SGDLS and CDR2 is YYNGEE in the germline V gene. Here the CDR3 DNA reads TGTGCCAGCAGCGTAAAAGCGGAGCTTAGCACAGATACGCAGTATTTT. Translated, it gives CASSVKAELSTDTQYF. The variable domain in full, with the rest retrieved from reference TRBV9 and TRBJ2-3, is DSGVTQTPKHLITATGQRVTLRCSPRSGDLSVYWYQQSLDQGLQFLIQYYNGEERAKGNILERFSAQQFPDLHSELNLSSLELGDSALYFCASSVKAELSTDTQYFGPGTRLTVL.

The chain links TRBV10-3 to TRBJ2-5, with 10 bases that match TRBD2. Trimming took 7 bases from V and 5 from J; bases not matched to a gene: 10. Germline values: CDR1 ENHRY, CDR2 SYGVKD. The CDR3 extends over 15 amino acids. The CDR3 DNA follows: TGTGCCATCAATGCCGGGACAGCGGGAGGGGAGACCCAGTACTTC. Amino acid sequence: CAINAGTAGGETQYF.

The J gene is TRBJ2-7, the V gene TRBV20-1, with D maybe TRBD2 (5 bases). The germline gives CDR1 DFQATT, CDR2 SNEGSKA (reference sequence). V lost 4 bases and J lost 3, with 16 bases in between. The CDR3 is made up of 14 amino acids. The chain's CDR3 is CSATPVRTGYEQYF. The CDR3 DNA sequence: TGCAGTGCTACGCCAGTTAGGACTGGCTACGAGCAGTACTTC.

The sample holds a few counts of this clonotype. The chain recombines TRBV6-2 or TRBV6-3 with TRBJ2-1, with TRBD2 matching 7 bases. The V gene's germline CDR1 is MNHEY and CDR2 SVGEGT. The CDR3 has 15 residues. Germline trimming cut 6 bases from V and 2 bases from J; bases unmatched to any gene: 7. For the CDR3, the DNA is TGTGCCAGCAGCACCGGGACTATAGCCTACAATGAGCAGTTCTTC. It yields the protein CASSTGTIAYNEQFF.

This clonotype was seen ten or more times. The chain has TRBV12-3 or TRBV12-4 and TRBJ2-2; 10 bases agree with TRBD2. The CDR3 consists of 15 residues. V lost 8 bases, J lost 0 bases, and 3 bases stayed unmatched. This chain's CDR3 is CASLAGDPNTGELFF. The CDR3 coding sequence is TGTGCCAGCCTAGCGGGGGACCCGAACACCGGGGAGCTGTTTTTT.

Worth noting for this clonotype: At one of its ends the junction is not consistent with the germline gene, which may arise from a read error. The chain is built from TRBV20-1 and TRBJ2-3; D is possibly TRBD2 (5 bases). CDR1 and CDR2 from the germline V gene are DFQATT and SNEGSKA (reference sequence). This CDR3 region has 10 residues. CDR3 protein: CTRGADTQYF. CDR3 bases: TGTACCCGGGGTGCAGATACGCAGTATTTT.

V usage is TRBV5-1 and J usage is TRBJ2-2; possible D gene TRBD1, 5 bases. The CDR3 consists of 16 residues. Looked up from germline, CDR1 is SGHRS and CDR2 is YFSETQ. V lost 2 bases and J 8 bases, leaving 19 bases between the germline ends. CDR3 coding DNA: TGCGCCAGCAGCTTAAAAGGGCAGGACAAGATGGGGGAGCTGTTTTTT. Protein: CASSLKGQDKMGELFF.

The chain joins TRBV4-1 to TRBJ2-3, with TRBD2 identical over 14 bases. Germline V gene data show CDR1 as MGHRA and CDR2 as YSYEKL. The CDR3 runs to 19 residues. After removal of 4 bases from V and 0 bases from J, the junction contained 9 bases not matched to a gene. Here the CDR3 reads CASSLLPGLAGGSTDTQYF. The CDR3 bases are TGCGCCAGCAGCCTTCTACCCGGACTAGCGGGAGGAAGCACAGATACGCAGTATTTT.

This chain joins TRBV11-2 and TRBJ2-1; D may be TRBD2 (6 bases). The CDR3 runs to 18 residues. From germline, CDR1 is SGHAT and CDR2 FQNNGV. The V gene lost 0 bases and the J gene lost 3 bases, with 18 bases spanning the gap. The CDR3 DNA reads as TGTGCCAGCAGCTTAGAGAAGGGACCGGGAGTGTACTACAATGAGCAGTTCTTC. Protein product: CASSLEKGPGVYYNEQFF.

The chain joins TRBV7-9 to TRBJ2-1; D remains ambiguous. Germline lookup yields CDR1 SEHNR and CDR2 FQNEAQ (reference sequence). V dropped 5 bases and J dropped 5 bases, with 13 bases sitting between them. This CDR3 spans 14 amino acids. CDR3 nucleotides: TGTGCCAGCAGCCCCGTCCGGCGGAACAATGAGCAGTTCTTC. Encoded protein: CASSPVRRNNEQFF. The full variable domain, in which reference TRBV7-9 and TRBJ2-1 provide the parts outside the CDR3, is DTGVSQNPRHKITKRGQNVTFRCDPISEHNRLYWYRQTLGQGPEFLTYFQNEAQLEKSRLLSDRFSAERPKGSFSTLEIQRTEQGDSAMYLCASSPVRRNNEQFFGPGTRLTVL.

As regards this clonotype: An end of the junction differs from the germline gene, which may be a read error. This chain connects TRBV7-2 to TRBJ1-4; TRBD1 aligns across 7 bases. This CDR3 has 15 residues. CDR1 is SGHTA, CDR2 FQGNSA, per germline. The CDR3 bases are TGTGCCAGCGGCTTAGGGGCCAGGGGGGAAGAAAAACTGTTTTTT. Translation gives CASGLGARGEEKLFF.